This T cell receptor beta chain was obtained from a study of monozygotic twins with inflammatory bowel disease. Germline assignment: CDR1 SEHNR and CDR2 FQNEAQ (reference sequence). CDR3 size: 16 residues. Across eight separate reactions for each sample, cDNA was made. Template switching was used to attach UMIs, which incorporated a 6-nucleotide sample barcode. Reprocessing the 5' RACE reads, TCRdb reports a single entry for every CDR3 protein and omits DNA. The table lists some 400,000 distinct CDR3 sequences, with 2.4% in the top ten. Per donor, roughly 2.5 ml of blood was collected and frozen. The sequence derives from a human donor with ulcerative colitis or Crohn's disease, or a healthy co-twin of an affected twin (not recorded which). V is TRBV7-9 and J is TRBJ1-1; no DNA is available, so the TRBD1 call from TCRdb remains unchecked. The sample comprised blood. The CDR3 protein is CASSFSGTGSNTEAFF.